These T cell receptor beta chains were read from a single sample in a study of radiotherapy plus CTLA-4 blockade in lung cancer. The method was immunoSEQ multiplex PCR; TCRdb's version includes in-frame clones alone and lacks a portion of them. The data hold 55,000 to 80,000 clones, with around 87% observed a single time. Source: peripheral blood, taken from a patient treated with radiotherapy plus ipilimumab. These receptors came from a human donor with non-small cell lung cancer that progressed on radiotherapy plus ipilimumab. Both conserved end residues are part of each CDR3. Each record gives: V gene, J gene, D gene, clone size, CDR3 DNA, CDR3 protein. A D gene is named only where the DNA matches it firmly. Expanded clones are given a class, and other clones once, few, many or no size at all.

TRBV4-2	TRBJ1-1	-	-	TGTGCCAGCAGCCAAGATGGGGCAGGTAACACTGAAGCTTTCTTT	CASSQDGAGNTEAFF
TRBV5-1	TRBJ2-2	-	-	TGCGCCAGCAGCTTGGCCTTGGGAACCGGGGAGCTGTTTTTT	CASSLALGTGELFF
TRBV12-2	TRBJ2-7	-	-	TGTGCAAGTCGCTTAGCGTCCCTCTTC	CASRLASLF
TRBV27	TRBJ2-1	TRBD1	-	TGTGCCAGCGGTACTCGACAGGGAAGGGAAGCTAATGAGCAGTTCTTC	CASGTRQGREANEQFF
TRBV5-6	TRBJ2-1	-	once	TGTGCCAGCAGCTTGGGGAGCTACAATGAGCAGTTCTTC	CASSLGSYNEQFF
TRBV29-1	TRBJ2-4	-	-	TGCAGCGTAATGAGGTCGGGGAACATTCAGTACTTC	CSVMRSGNIQYF
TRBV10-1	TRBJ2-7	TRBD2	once	TGCGCCAGCAGTGAGTCGACTAGCGGTACCTACGAGCAGTACTTC	CASSESTSGTYEQYF
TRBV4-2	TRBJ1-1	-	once	TGTGCCGGCAGCCCGCCGACGGTCGAAAACACTGAAGCTTTCTTT	CAGSPPTVENTEAFF
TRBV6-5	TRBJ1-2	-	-	TGTGCCAGCAGTACCGATCCCAGAGGCCGTGGCTACACCTTC	CASSTDPRGRGYTF
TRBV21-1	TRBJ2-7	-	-	TGTGCCAGCAGCAAATCGCGGGGGGTTCAAGCAGCCTACGAGCAGTACTTC	CASSKSRGVQAAYEQYF
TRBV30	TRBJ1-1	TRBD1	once	TGTGCCTGGAGTGTAGGACAGGGGCTAACTGAAGCTTTCTTT	CAWSVGQGLTEAFF
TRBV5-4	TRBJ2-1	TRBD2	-	TGTGCCAGCAGCTTGGAATTGGCGGGAGGGCCTTACAATGAGCAGTTCTTC	CASSLELAGGPYNEQFF
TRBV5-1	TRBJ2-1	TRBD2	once	TGCGCCAGCAGCCCCCCGGGACTAGCGGGAGTAAATGAGCAGTTCTTC	CASSPPGLAGVNEQFF
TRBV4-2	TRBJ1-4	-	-	TGTGCCAGCAGCCAAGGAGGGGCCCTGGGGGAAAAACTGTTTTTT	CASSQGGALGEKLFF
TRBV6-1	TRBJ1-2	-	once	TGTGCCAGCAGTAGTCGACAGGGCTACACCTTC	CASSSRQGYTF
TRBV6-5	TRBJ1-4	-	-	TGTGCCAGCAGTCCCCCGGGGTTGCACGAAAAACTGTTTTTT	CASSPPGLHEKLFF
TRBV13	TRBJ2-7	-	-	TGTGCCAGCAGCTTAGGTGCCCTCGGGAGAGGATACGAGCAGTACTTC	CASSLGALGRGYEQYF
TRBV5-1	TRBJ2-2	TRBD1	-	TGCGCCAGCAGCTCGTCCCGGGACAGGGGGTACGGGGAGCTGTTTTTT	CASSSSRDRGYGELFF
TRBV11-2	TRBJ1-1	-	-	TGTGCCAGCAGCCTGAGAGAAAACACTGAAGCTTTCTTT	CASSLRENTEAFF
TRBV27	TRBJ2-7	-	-	TGTGCCAGCAGTTTACATTGGGAAAACGAGCAGTACTTC	CASSLHWENEQYF
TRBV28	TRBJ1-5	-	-	TGTGCCAGCTCGGCCGGGGGAAATCAGCCCCAGCATTTT	CASSAGGNQPQHF
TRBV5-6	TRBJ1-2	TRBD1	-	TGTGCCAGCAGCCCGATCGGACAGGTGCTTTATGGCTACACCTTC	CASSPIGQVLYGYTF